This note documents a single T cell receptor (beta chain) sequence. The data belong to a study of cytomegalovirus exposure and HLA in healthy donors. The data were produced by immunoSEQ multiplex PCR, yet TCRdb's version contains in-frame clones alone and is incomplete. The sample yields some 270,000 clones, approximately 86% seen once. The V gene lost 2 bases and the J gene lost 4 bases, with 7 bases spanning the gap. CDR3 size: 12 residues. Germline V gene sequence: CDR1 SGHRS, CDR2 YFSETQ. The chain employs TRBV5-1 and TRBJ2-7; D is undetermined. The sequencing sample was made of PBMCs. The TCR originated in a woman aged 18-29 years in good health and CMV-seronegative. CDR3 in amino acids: CASSFSGYEQYF. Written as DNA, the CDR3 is TGCGCCAGCAGCTTCTCAGGATACGAGCAGTACTTC.